This T cell receptor beta chain was recorded in a study of cytomegalovirus exposure and HLA in healthy donors. Of note for this clone: What it binds is unknown.

Primers for the PCR totalled 60 Vbeta and 13 Jbeta. Measured with immunoSEQ multiplex PCR; TCRdb has only the in-frame clones, and not every one. The top ten hold 2.7% of the sample, which has about 200,000 clones, around four fifths seen once. Whole-study results and caveats: Later analysis associated a missense DCLRE1C variant with TCR beta V- and J-gene trimming. Donors were assumed by presence/absence analyses to have roughly uniform sequencing depth. Usually a TCR sequence was rare, but some public TCRs were found in many donors. Accurate HLA-A and HLA-B prediction from TCR beta sequences was reported for most subjects.

Sequences were obtained from PBMCs. The TCR originated in a woman in her forties in good health and CMV-seronegative.

The CDR3 DNA follows: TGTGCCAGCAGTTTATCGGACAGGGGGGACCAGAACACTGAAGCTTTCTTT. It is translated as CASSLSDRGDQNTEAFF. The V call is TRBV28, the J call TRBJ1-1; 10 nucleotides align to TRBD1. The V and J ends lost 1 base and 1 base, in that order; junction bases with no gene match: 6. Per germline, CDR1 MDHEN and CDR2 SYDVKM. There are 17 residues in the CDR3.